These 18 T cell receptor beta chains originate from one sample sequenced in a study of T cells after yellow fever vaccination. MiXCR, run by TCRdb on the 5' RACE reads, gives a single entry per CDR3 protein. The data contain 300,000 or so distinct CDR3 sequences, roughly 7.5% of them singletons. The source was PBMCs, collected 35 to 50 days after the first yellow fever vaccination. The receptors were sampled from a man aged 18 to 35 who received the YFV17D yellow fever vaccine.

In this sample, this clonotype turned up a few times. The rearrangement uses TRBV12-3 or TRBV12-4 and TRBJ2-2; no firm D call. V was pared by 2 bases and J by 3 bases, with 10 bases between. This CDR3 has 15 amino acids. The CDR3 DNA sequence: TGTGCCAGCAGTTTAATCTCTACCCACACCGGGGAGCTGTTTTTT. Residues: CASSLISTHTGELFF.

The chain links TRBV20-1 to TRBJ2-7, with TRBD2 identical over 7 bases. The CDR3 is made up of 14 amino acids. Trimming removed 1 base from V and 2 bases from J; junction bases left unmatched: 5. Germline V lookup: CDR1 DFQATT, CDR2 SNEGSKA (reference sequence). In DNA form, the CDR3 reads TGCAGTGCTAGAGGTGGCGGGGGTCCCTACGAGCAGTACTTC. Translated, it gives CSARGGGGPYEQYF.

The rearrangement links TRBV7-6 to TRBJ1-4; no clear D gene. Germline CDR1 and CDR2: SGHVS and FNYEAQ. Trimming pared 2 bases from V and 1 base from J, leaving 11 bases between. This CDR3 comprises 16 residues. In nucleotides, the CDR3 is TGTGCCAGCAGCTTAAAGCCAGTCCGAACTAATGAAAAACTGTTTTTT. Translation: CASSLKPVRTNEKLFF.

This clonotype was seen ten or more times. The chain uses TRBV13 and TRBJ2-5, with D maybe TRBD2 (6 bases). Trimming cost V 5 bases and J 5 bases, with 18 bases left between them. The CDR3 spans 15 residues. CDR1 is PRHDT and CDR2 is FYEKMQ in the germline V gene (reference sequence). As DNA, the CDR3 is TGTGCCAGCAGCCGGGAAACCATGGCGGGGGAGACCCAGTACTTC. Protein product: CASSRETMAGETQYF. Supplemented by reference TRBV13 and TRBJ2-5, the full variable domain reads AAGVIQSPRHLIKEKRETATLKCYPIPRHDTVYWYQQGPGQDPQFLISFYEKMQSDKGSIPDRFSAQQFSDYHSELNMSSLELGDSALYFCASSRETMAGETQYFGPGTRLLVL.

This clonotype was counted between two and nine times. The CDR3, as DNA: TGTGCCAGCAGTAACCTAGCGGGGGGGCCCCGTGGGGCCAACGTCCTGACTTTC. The encoded protein is CASSNLAGGPRGANVLTF. The V call is TRBV6-5, the J call TRBJ2-6; 12 positions match TRBD2. With 5 bases clipped from V and 3 bases from J, the junction kept 8 bases outside the gene matches. Germline CDR1 is MNHEY and CDR2 is SVGAGI. The CDR3 contains 18 residues.

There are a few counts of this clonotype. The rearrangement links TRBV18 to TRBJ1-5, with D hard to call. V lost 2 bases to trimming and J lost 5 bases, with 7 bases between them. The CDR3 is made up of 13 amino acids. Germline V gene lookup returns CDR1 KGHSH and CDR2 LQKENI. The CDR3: CASSPWGYQPQHF. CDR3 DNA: TGTGCCAGCTCACCATGGGGTTATCAGCCCCAGCATTTT.

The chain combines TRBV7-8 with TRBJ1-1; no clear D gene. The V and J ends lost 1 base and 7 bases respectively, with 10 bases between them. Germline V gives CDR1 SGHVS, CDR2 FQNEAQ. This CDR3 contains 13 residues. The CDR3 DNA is TGTGCCAGCAGCTTAGGCAGGACGGTTGAAGCTTTCTTT. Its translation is CASSLGRTVEAFF.

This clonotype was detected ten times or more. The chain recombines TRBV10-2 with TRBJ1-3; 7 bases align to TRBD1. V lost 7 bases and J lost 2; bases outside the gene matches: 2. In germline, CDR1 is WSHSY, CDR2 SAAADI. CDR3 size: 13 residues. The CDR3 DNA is TGCGCCAGCACTGACAGGGCTGGAAACACCATATATTTT. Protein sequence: CASTDRAGNTIYF.

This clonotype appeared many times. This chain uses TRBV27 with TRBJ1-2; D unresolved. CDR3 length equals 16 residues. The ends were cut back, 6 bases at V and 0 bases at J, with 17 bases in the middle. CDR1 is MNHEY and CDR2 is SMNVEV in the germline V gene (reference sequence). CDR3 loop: CASRGLWGEPNYGYTF. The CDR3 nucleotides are TGTGCCAGCAGGGGATTGTGGGGAGAGCCTAACTATGGCTACACCTTC.

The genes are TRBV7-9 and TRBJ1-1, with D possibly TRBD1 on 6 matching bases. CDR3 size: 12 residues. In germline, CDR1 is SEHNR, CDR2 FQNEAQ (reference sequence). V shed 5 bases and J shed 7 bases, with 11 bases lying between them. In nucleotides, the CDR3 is TGTGCCAGCAGCGTAGGACAGAATGAAGCTTTCTTT. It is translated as CASSVGQNEAFF.

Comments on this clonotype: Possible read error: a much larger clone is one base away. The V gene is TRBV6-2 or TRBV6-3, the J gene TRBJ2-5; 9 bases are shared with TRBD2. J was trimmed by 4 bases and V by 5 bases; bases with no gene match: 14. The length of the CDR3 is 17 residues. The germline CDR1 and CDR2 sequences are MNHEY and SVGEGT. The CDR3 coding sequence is TGTGCCAGCAGTGTGAGCGGGGGGACCACTATCTCAGAGACCCAGTACTTC. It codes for CASSVSGGTTISETQYF.

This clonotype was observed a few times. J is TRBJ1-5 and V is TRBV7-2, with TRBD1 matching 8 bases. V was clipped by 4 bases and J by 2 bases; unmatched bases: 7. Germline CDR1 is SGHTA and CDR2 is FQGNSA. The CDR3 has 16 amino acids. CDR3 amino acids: CASSSFTGGGNQPQHF. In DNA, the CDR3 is TGTGCCAGCAGCTCTTTCACAGGGGGTGGCAATCAGCCCCAGCATTTT.

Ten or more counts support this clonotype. CDR3 nucleotides: TGCGCCAGCAGCCAGAGGGCAGGGCTTATGAACACTGAAGCTTTCTTT. Translating gives CASSQRAGLMNTEAFF. The V and J genes are TRBV4-1 and TRBJ1-1; a possible D gene is TRBD1 (5 bases). This CDR3 region has 16 residues. Germline V lookup: CDR1 MGHRA, CDR2 YSYEKL. V was trimmed by 3 bases and J by 0 bases, leaving 14 bases between them.

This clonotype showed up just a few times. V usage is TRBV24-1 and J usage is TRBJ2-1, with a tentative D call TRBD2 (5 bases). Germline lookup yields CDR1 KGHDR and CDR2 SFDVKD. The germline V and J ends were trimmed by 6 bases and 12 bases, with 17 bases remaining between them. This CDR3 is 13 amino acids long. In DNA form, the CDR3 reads TGTGCCACCAGTAAAGGGCATTCCGAGGGGCAGTTCTTC. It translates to CATSKGHSEGQFF.

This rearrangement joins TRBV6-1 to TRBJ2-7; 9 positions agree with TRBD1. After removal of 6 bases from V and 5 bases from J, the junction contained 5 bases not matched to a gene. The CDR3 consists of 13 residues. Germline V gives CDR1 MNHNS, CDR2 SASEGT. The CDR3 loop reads CASSRTGADEQYF. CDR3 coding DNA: TGTGCCAGCAGCAGGACAGGGGCGGACGAGCAGTACTTC.

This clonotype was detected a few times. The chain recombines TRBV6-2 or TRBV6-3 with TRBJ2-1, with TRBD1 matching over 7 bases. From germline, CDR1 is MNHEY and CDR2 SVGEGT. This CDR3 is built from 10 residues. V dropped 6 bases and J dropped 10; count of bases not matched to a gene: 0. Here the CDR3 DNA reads TGTGCCAGCAGCAGGGGGGAGCAGTTCTTC. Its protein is CASSRGEQFF.

The CDR3 coding sequence is TGCGCCAGCAGCTTGGAGGTATGGGGCGGAGGAGCTTTCTTT. Residues: CASSLEVWGGGAFF. This rearrangement joins TRBV5-1 to TRBJ1-1, with D perhaps TRBD1 (5 bases). Germline CDR1 and CDR2: SGHRS and YFSETQ. The CDR3 spans 14 residues. V was cut by 0 bases and J by 10 bases, with 16 bases left in between.

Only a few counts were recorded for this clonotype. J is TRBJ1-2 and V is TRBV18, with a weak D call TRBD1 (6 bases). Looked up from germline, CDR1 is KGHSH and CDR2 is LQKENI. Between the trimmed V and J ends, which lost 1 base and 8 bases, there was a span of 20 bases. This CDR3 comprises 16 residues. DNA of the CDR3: TGTGCCAGCTCACCACTGGGGACGGGGGCAGCGGAAGGCTACACCTTC. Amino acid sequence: CASSPLGTGAAEGYTF.